This TCR beta chain appears in the sequencing data of a study of graft-versus-host responses after intestinal transplantation. Study conclusions and caveats: Clonal ratios of graft-versus-host to host-versus-graft in allografts were high for patients exhibiting graft-donor T cell macrochimerism.

V was trimmed by 0 bases and J by 6 bases, leaving 10 bases between them. Germline loops: CDR1 SGDLS, CDR2 YYNGEE. CDR3 length equals 13 residues. Some clones are missing from TCRdb's copy, which holds only in-frame ones; the method was immunoSEQ multiplex PCR. Among tens of thousands of clones listed, around nine tenths were seen once. Note on this clone: Its target is unknown.

The rearrangement joins TRBV9 to TRBJ2-7, with a possible D match to TRBD2 (6 bases). Sequencing used unstimulated CD4+ T cells sorted from spleen or lymph node cells, obtained before intestinal transplant. The receptor was derived from a human donor who received an intestinal transplant. The CDR3 protein is CASSVGPGGEQYF. DNA for the CDR3: TGTGCCAGCAGCGTAGGCCCCGGGGGCGAGCAGTACTTC.